This is a list of T cell receptor beta chains from one sample in a study of blood T cell repertoires in COVID-19. Profiled with immunoSEQ multiplex PCR; TCRdb holds only in-frame clones, not every one. The table records roughly 500,000 clones, 85% to 90% of them present only once. The sequencing input was PBMCs or T cells enriched from blood (not recorded which). The source is a woman between 35 and 50 years old who had recovered from COVID-19. CDR3s include the opening cysteine and the closing phenylalanine or tryptophan. Fields, in order: J gene, clone size, V gene, D gene, CDR3 length, CDR3 protein, CDR3 DNA. The D gene is left open where the match is weak. Size is omitted from some rows. Given values are once, few, many or a class for expanded clones.

J gene: TRBJ1-1; clone size: .; V gene: TRBV19; D gene: TRBD1; CDR3 length: 14; CDR3 protein: CASSRDRGWTEAFF; CDR3 DNA: TGTGCCAGTAGTAGGGACAGGGGATGGACTGAAGCTTTCTTT
J gene: TRBJ2-5; clone size: .; V gene: TRBV5-4; D gene: .; CDR3 length: 15; CDR3 protein: CASSGGRTLGETQYF; CDR3 DNA: TGTGCCAGCAGCGGGGGGAGAACCCTCGGGGAGACCCAGTACTTC
J gene: TRBJ2-4; clone size: once; V gene: TRBV10-3; D gene: TRBD2; CDR3 length: 16; CDR3 protein: CAISSGTSGFKNIQYF; CDR3 DNA: TGTGCCATCAGTTCCGGGACTAGCGGATTCAAAAACATTCAGTACTTC
J gene: TRBJ1-5; clone size: .; V gene: TRBV19; D gene: TRBD1; CDR3 length: 13; CDR3 protein: CASTGQVNQPQHF; CDR3 DNA: TGTGCCAGTACGGGACAGGTCAATCAGCCCCAGCATTTT
J gene: TRBJ1-1; clone size: few; V gene: TRBV4-1; D gene: TRBD1; CDR3 length: 15; CDR3 protein: CASSQARGGGQAAFF; CDR3 DNA: TGCGCCAGCAGCCAAGCCCGAGGGGGTGGACAGGCAGCTTTCTTT
J gene: TRBJ2-7; clone size: .; V gene: TRBV5-1; D gene: .; CDR3 length: 16; CDR3 protein: CASSTPTGPSSYEQYF; CDR3 DNA: TGCGCCAGCAGCACCCCGACAGGCCCCAGCTCCTACGAGCAGTACTTC
J gene: TRBJ2-7; clone size: .; V gene: TRBV29-1; D gene: .; CDR3 length: 13; CDR3 protein: CSGSKGTPREQYF; CDR3 DNA: TGCAGCGGCTCAAAAGGGACACCCCGCGAGCAGTACTTC
J gene: TRBJ2-2; clone size: .; V gene: TRBV24-1; D gene: .; CDR3 length: 16; CDR3 protein: CATSDLRGSNTGELFF; CDR3 DNA: TGTGCCACCAGTGATTTGAGGGGCTCAAACACCGGGGAGCTGTTTTTT
J gene: TRBJ1-5; clone size: .; V gene: TRBV6-1; D gene: .; CDR3 length: 14; CDR3 protein: CASSEGRLNQPQHF; CDR3 DNA: TGTGCCAGCAGTGAAGGCAGACTCAATCAGCCCCAGCATTTT
J gene: TRBJ2-1; clone size: .; V gene: TRBV12-3/TRBV12-4; D gene: .; CDR3 length: 12; CDR3 protein: CASIADYNEQFF; CDR3 DNA: TGTGCCAGCATAGCGGACTACAATGAGCAGTTCTTC
J gene: TRBJ2-1; clone size: .; V gene: TRBV6-5; D gene: TRBD1; CDR3 length: 15; CDR3 protein: CASRRQGVRNNEQFF; CDR3 DNA: TGTGCCAGCAGGAGACAGGGGGTTAGGAACAATGAGCAGTTCTTC
J gene: TRBJ1-4; clone size: once; V gene: TRBV3-1/TRBV3-2; D gene: .; CDR3 length: 17; CDR3 protein: CASSQGYLQATNEKLFF; CDR3 DNA: TGTGCCAGCAGCCAAGGGTATTTACAGGCAACTAATGAAAAACTGTTTTTT
J gene: TRBJ1-5; clone size: .; V gene: TRBV30; D gene: .; CDR3 length: 15; CDR3 protein: CAWSRTVSSNQPQHF; CDR3 DNA: TGTGCCTGGAGTAGGACAGTATCAAGCAATCAGCCCCAGCATTTT
J gene: TRBJ1-2; clone size: .; V gene: TRBV19; D gene: .; CDR3 length: 12; CDR3 protein: CASSDSNYGYTF; CDR3 DNA: TGTGCCAGCTCGGACAGCAACTATGGCTACACCTTC
J gene: TRBJ2-2; clone size: .; V gene: TRBV27; D gene: TRBD1; CDR3 length: 13; CDR3 protein: CASTTGTTGELFF; CDR3 DNA: TGTGCCAGTACGACAGGGACCACCGGGGAGCTGTTTTTT
J gene: TRBJ2-6; clone size: .; V gene: TRBV19; D gene: .; CDR3 length: 18; CDR3 protein: CASSGQLFWGSGANVLTF; CDR3 DNA: TGTGCCAGTAGTGGACAGCTCTTCTGGGGTTCTGGGGCCAACGTCCTGACTTTC
J gene: TRBJ1-1; clone size: .; V gene: TRBV7-2; D gene: .; CDR3 length: 14; CDR3 protein: CASRFQGFGTEAFF; CDR3 DNA: TGTGCCAGCAGGTTCCAGGGGTTCGGGACTGAAGCTTTCTTT
J gene: TRBJ2-1; clone size: .; V gene: TRBV27; D gene: .; CDR3 length: 13; CDR3 protein: CASSFSSYNEQFF; CDR3 DNA: TGTGCCAGCAGTTTCAGCTCCTACAATGAGCAGTTCTTC
J gene: TRBJ1-1; clone size: .; V gene: TRBV4-3; D gene: TRBD1; CDR3 length: 15; CDR3 protein: CASSQRGGQEAEAFF; CDR3 DNA: TGCGCCAGCAGCCAAAGGGGGGGACAGGAGGCTGAAGCTTTCTTT
J gene: TRBJ2-5; clone size: many; V gene: TRBV5-1; D gene: .; CDR3 length: 13; CDR3 protein: CASTGEGVETQYF; CDR3 DNA: TGCGCCAGCACAGGGGAGGGGGTAGAGACCCAGTACTTC
J gene: TRBJ1-1; clone size: .; V gene: TRBV24-1; D gene: .; CDR3 length: 17; CDR3 protein: CATSDSRRAIGDTEAFF; CDR3 DNA: TGTGCCACCAGTGACTCTCGGCGGGCTATTGGGGACACTGAAGCTTTCTTT
J gene: TRBJ2-7; clone size: .; V gene: TRBV11-2; D gene: .; CDR3 length: 16; CDR3 protein: CASSRIKGGRSYEQYF; CDR3 DNA: TGTGCCAGCAGCCGTATCAAGGGGGGGCGCTCCTACGAGCAGTACTTC
J gene: TRBJ2-1; clone size: .; V gene: TRBV20-1; D gene: TRBD2; CDR3 length: 14; CDR3 protein: CSASRLAVYNEQFF; CDR3 DNA: TGCAGTGCTAGTAGACTAGCGGTCTACAATGAGCAGTTCTTC
J gene: TRBJ1-1; clone size: .; V gene: TRBV6-5; D gene: TRBD1; CDR3 length: 15; CDR3 protein: CASSHGQGMNTEAFF; CDR3 DNA: TGTGCCAGCAGCCATGGACAGGGGATGAACACTGAAGCTTTCTTT
J gene: TRBJ2-7; clone size: .; V gene: TRBV15; D gene: .; CDR3 length: 14; CDR3 protein: CATSAGTDSYEQYF; CDR3 DNA: TGTGCCACCTCTGCCGGGACTGACTCCTACGAGCAGTACTTC
J gene: TRBJ1-1; clone size: .; V gene: TRBV15; D gene: .; CDR3 length: 13; CDR3 protein: CATSEGASTEAFF; CDR3 DNA: TGTGCCACCAGCGAAGGGGCGAGCACTGAAGCTTTCTTT
J gene: TRBJ1-2; clone size: .; V gene: TRBV19; D gene: .; CDR3 length: 15; CDR3 protein: CASSIADSAGYGYTF; CDR3 DNA: TGTGCCAGTAGTATAGCGGATTCGGCGGGATATGGCTACACCTTC
J gene: TRBJ1-2; clone size: .; V gene: TRBV9; D gene: TRBD1; CDR3 length: 13; CDR3 protein: CASSPGQGDGYTF; CDR3 DNA: TGTGCCAGCAGCCCGGGACAGGGAGACGGCTACACCTTC
J gene: TRBJ2-4; clone size: .; V gene: TRBV18; D gene: TRBD2; CDR3 length: 14; CDR3 protein: CASSPPGGQNIQYF; CDR3 DNA: TGTGCCAGCTCACCCCCGGGAGGGCAAAACATTCAGTACTTC
J gene: TRBJ1-1; clone size: .; V gene: TRBV18; D gene: TRBD1; CDR3 length: 16; CDR3 protein: CASSPRVQGAGTEAFF; CDR3 DNA: TGTGCCAGCTCACCACGGGTACAGGGGGCTGGCACTGAAGCTTTCTTT
J gene: TRBJ1-4; clone size: .; V gene: TRBV19; D gene: TRBD1; CDR3 length: 18; CDR3 protein: CASSPEWTGKGLNEKLFF; CDR3 DNA: TGTGCCAGTAGTCCTGAATGGACAGGGAAAGGTCTGAATGAAAAACTGTTTTTT
J gene: TRBJ1-4; clone size: few; V gene: TRBV19; D gene: .; CDR3 length: 11; CDR3 protein: CASSIVGKLFF; CDR3 DNA: TGTGCCAGTAGTATAGTCGGAAAACTGTTTTTT
J gene: TRBJ1-2; clone size: .; V gene: TRBV9; D gene: .; CDR3 length: 15; CDR3 protein: CASSVVQTGIYGYTF; CDR3 DNA: TGTGCCAGCAGCGTAGTACAGACCGGTATCTATGGCTACACCTTC
J gene: TRBJ2-1; clone size: .; V gene: TRBV12-5; D gene: .; CDR3 length: 12; CDR3 protein: CASGRDYNEQFF; CDR3 DNA: TGTGCTAGTGGCCGGGACTACAATGAGCAGTTCTTC
J gene: TRBJ1-2; clone size: once; V gene: TRBV12-3/TRBV12-4; D gene: .; CDR3 length: 13; CDR3 protein: CASSLARGYGYTF; CDR3 DNA: TGTGCCAGCAGTTTAGCTCGGGGGTATGGCTACACCTTC
J gene: TRBJ2-1; clone size: .; V gene: TRBV5-4; D gene: TRBD2; CDR3 length: 15; CDR3 protein: CASSEGLAGINEQFF; CDR3 DNA: TGTGCCAGCAGCGAGGGACTAGCGGGTATCAATGAGCAGTTCTTC
J gene: TRBJ1-5; clone size: once; V gene: TRBV6-4; D gene: .; CDR3 length: 15; CDR3 protein: CASSIEGGPGQPQHF; CDR3 DNA: TGTGCCAGCAGTATCGAGGGAGGGCCTGGGCAGCCCCAGCATTTT
J gene: TRBJ1-2; clone size: .; V gene: TRBV11-2; D gene: .; CDR3 length: 15; CDR3 protein: CASSSPRAGAYGYTF; CDR3 DNA: TGTGCCAGCAGCTCCCCCAGGGCAGGGGCCTATGGCTACACCTTC
J gene: TRBJ1-1; clone size: .; V gene: TRBV3-1/TRBV3-2; D gene: TRBD1; CDR3 length: 14; CDR3 protein: CASSHRGLNTEAFF; CDR3 DNA: TGTGCCAGCAGCCACAGGGGGCTGAACACTGAAGCTTTCTTT
J gene: TRBJ2-3; clone size: once; V gene: TRBV5-1; D gene: .; CDR3 length: 15; CDR3 protein: CASSLGSEGADTQYF; CDR3 DNA: TGCGCCAGCAGCTTGGGCTCAGAGGGGGCAGATACGCAGTATTTT
J gene: TRBJ1-6; clone size: .; V gene: TRBV7-2; D gene: .; CDR3 length: 13; CDR3 protein: CASSLEGRSPLHF; CDR3 DNA: TGTGCCAGCAGCTTAGAAGGGAGGTCACCCCTCCACTTT
J gene: TRBJ1-4; clone size: .; V gene: TRBV9; D gene: .; CDR3 length: 13; CDR3 protein: CASRGSAAWGGFF; CDR3 DNA: TGTGCCAGCAGGGGATCGGCCGCATGGGGCGGTTTTTTT
J gene: TRBJ2-1; clone size: .; V gene: TRBV24-1; D gene: .; CDR3 length: 14; CDR3 protein: CATSDPRADVEQFF; CDR3 DNA: TGTGCCACCAGTGATCCCCGAGCGGATGTAGAGCAGTTCTTC
J gene: TRBJ2-1; clone size: .; V gene: TRBV7-9; D gene: .; CDR3 length: 14; CDR3 protein: CASSFYRVSGEQFF; CDR3 DNA: TGTGCCAGCAGCTTCTACAGGGTCTCAGGTGAGCAGTTCTTC
J gene: TRBJ2-1; clone size: once; V gene: TRBV4-2; D gene: TRBD2; CDR3 length: 17; CDR3 protein: CASSQDASGMSYNEQFF; CDR3 DNA: TGTGCCAGCAGCCAAGACGCTAGCGGGATGTCCTACAATGAGCAGTTCTTC
J gene: TRBJ2-3; clone size: .; V gene: TRBV27; D gene: .; CDR3 length: 13; CDR3 protein: CASSWGPHDTQYF; CDR3 DNA: TGTGCCAGCAGTTGGGGCCCACACGATACGCAGTATTTT
J gene: TRBJ2-3; clone size: .; V gene: TRBV19; D gene: .; CDR3 length: 15; CDR3 protein: CASSIQGLSSDTQYF; CDR3 DNA: TGTGCCAGTAGTATCCAGGGCTTATCATCGGATACGCAGTATTTT